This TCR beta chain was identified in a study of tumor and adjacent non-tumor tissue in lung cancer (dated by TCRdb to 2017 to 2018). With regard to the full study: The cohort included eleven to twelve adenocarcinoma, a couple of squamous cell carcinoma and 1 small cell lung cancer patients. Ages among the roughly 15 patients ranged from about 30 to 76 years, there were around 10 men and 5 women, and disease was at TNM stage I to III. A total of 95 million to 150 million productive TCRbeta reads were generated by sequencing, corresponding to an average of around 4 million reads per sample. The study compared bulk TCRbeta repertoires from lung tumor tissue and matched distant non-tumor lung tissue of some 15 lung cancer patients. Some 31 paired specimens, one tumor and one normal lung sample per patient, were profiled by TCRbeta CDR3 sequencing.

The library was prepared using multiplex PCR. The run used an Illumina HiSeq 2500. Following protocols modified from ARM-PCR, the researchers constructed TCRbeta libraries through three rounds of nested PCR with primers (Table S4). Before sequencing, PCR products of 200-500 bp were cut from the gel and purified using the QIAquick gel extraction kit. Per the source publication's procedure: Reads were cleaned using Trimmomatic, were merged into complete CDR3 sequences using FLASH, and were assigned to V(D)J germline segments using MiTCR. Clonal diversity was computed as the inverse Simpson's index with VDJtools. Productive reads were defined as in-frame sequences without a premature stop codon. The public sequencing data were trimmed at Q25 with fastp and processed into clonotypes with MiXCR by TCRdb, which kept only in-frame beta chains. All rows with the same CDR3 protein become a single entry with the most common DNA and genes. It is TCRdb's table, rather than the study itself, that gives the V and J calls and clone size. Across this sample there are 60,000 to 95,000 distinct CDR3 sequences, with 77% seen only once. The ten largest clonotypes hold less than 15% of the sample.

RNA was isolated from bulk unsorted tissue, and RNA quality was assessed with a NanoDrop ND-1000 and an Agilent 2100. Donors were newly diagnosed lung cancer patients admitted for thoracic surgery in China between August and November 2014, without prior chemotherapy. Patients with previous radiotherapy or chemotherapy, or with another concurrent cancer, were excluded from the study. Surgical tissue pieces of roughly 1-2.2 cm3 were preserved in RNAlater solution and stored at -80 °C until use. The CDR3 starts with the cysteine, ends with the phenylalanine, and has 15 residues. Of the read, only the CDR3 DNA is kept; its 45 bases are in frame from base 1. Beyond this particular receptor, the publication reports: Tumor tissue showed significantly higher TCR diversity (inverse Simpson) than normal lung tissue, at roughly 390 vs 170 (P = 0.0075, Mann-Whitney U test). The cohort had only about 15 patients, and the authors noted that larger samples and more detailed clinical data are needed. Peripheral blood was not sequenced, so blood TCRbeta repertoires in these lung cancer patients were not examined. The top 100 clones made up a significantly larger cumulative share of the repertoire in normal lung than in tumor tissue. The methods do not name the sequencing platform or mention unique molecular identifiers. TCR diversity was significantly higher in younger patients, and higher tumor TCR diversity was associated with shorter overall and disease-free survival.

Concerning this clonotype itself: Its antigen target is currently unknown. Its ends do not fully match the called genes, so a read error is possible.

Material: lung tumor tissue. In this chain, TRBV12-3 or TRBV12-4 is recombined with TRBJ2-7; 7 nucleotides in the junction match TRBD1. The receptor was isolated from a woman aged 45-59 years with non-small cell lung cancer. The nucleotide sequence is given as TGTGCCAACAGTGGAGGAAAGGGGGCAATCTACGAGCAGTACTTC. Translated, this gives CANSGGKGAIYEQYF.